This entry is about one TCR beta chain. Generated by immunoSEQ multiplex PCR, the TCRdb table keeps only in-frame clones and is missing some. The sample lists a few hundred thousand clones; over 75% were seen once. These data are taken from a study of Ad26.COV2.S vaccination and SARS-CoV-2 variants. The treatment: roughly 19 received Ad26.COV2.S at low or high dose, single or two shots; 5 received placebo; per-sample allocation not given. The samples were gathered on day 63 after the first injection of vaccine or placebo. The clonotype was recovered from a person aged 18-60 years who received the Ad26.COV2.S COVID-19 vaccine or a placebo. The sequencing here drew on peripheral blood, taken in a trial of Ad26.COV2.S vaccine versus placebo.

The DNA for the CDR3 is TGTGCCAGCAGCTTAGAAGCGACGGGCCACGAGCAGTACTTC. It specifies CASSLEATGHEQYF. V is TRBV11-3 and J is TRBJ2-7; D unresolved. Germline CDR1 SGHNT, CDR2 YENEEA. The CDR3 is 14 residues long. The germline V and J ends were trimmed by 0 bases and 5 bases, with 11 bases remaining between them.